This TCR beta chain was profiled in a study of T-cell reconstitution after alpha-beta-depleted transplantation in children. Unique molecular identifiers were incorporated into the prepared TCRbeta library. TCRdb reprocessed the PCR reads via MiXCR and lists one record per CDR3 protein. The table records about 540,000 distinct CDR3 sequences, approximately 16% of them present only once. The CDR3 is made up of 17 amino acids. With 0 bases clipped from V and 4 bases from J, the junction kept 4 bases outside the gene matches. The germline gives CDR1 SGHDN, CDR2 FVKESK. The rearrangement uses TRBV14 and TRBJ2-2, with TRBD2 identical over 11 bases. This material consisted of PBMCs from the stem cell graft donor, taken from the stem cell graft. This clonotype originated in a human donor who donated a stem cell graft to a child with acute lymphoblastic leukemia. The CDR3 coding sequence is TGTGCCAGCAGCCAAGAAAAACTAGCGGGAGCCACCGGGGAGCTGTTTTTT. Protein: CASSQEKLAGATGELFF. The full variable domain, in which reference TRBV14 and TRBJ2-2 provide the parts outside the CDR3, is EAGVTQFPSHSVIEKGQTVTLRCDPISGHDNLYWYRRVMGKEIKFLLHFVKESKQDESGMPNNRFLAERTGGTYSTLKVQPAELEDSGVYFCASSQEKLAGATGELFFGEGSRLTVL.